This T cell receptor (beta chain) was identified in a study of immune cell composition in non-small cell lung cancer. The CDR3 is made up of 13 amino acids. Germline lookup yields CDR1 KGHSH and CDR2 LQKENI. In regard to this clone: Its specificity is unknown. An end of the junction differs from the germline gene, which may be a read error.

Study results and caveats: In adenocarcinoma, maximal tumour-associated clone frequency tracked TIL tumour reactivity. Tumour TCR-beta clonality showed no significant link to smoking pack-years. Squamous lung tumours showed higher top 10 clone scores and clonality than adenocarcinomas.

Measured with immunoSEQ multiplex PCR; TCRdb has only the in-frame clones, and not every one. The data show roughly 14,000 clones, around 69% seen once. Frozen unsorted single-cell suspensions supplied the genomic DNA. This receptor was obtained from a human donor with non-small cell lung cancer. J is TRBJ1-2 and V is TRBV18; 9 bases agree with TRBD1. The specimen was lung tumor tissue. The CDR3 coding sequence is TGTGCCAGCTCCCCACGGACAGGGGACGGCTACACCTTC. Amino acid sequence: CASSPRTGDGYTF. The full variable domain, in which reference TRBV18 and TRBJ1-2 provide the parts outside the CDR3, is NAGVMQNPRHLVRRRGQEARLRCSPMKGHSHVYWYRQLPEEGLKFMVYLQKENIIDESGMPKERFSAEFPKEGPSILRIQQVVRGDSAAYFCASSPRTGDGYTFGSGTRLTVV.